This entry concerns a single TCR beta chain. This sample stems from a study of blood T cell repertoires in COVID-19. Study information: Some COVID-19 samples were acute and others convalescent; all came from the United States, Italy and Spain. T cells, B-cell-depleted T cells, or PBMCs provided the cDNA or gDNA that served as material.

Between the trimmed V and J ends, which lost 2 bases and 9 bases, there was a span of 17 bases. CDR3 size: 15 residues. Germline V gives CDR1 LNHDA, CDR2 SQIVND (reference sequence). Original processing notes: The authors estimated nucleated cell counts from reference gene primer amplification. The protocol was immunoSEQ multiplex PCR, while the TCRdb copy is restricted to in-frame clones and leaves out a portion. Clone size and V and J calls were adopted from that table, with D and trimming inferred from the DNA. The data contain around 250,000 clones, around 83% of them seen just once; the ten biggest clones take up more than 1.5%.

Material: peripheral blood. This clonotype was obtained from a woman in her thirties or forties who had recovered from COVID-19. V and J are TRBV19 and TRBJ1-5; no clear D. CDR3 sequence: CASSINGGGSRPQHF. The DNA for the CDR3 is TGTGCCAGTAGTATAAATGGCGGAGGGAGCCGGCCCCAGCATTTT.